The present T cell receptor (beta chain) was sequenced within a study of PD-1 blockade in classical Hodgkin lymphoma. Turning to the study itself: Treatment was intravenous nivolumab, 3 mg/kg every 2 weeks, until progression. Study outcomes and limitations: Complete responders matched newly diagnosed patients in baseline diversity. Significantly greater TCR diversity emerged by C4D1 in CD4+ cells but not CD8+ cells. Relapsed/refractory patients reportedly had the lowest baseline TCR diversity, below newly diagnosed patients, who were below healthy donors.

Details on this clone: Antigen specificity is unknown.

Data came from immunoSEQ multiplex PCR; TCRdb stores just in-frame clones and leaves some out. This sample has tens of thousands of clones; more than 70% occur once, and the top ten carry about a fifth. The CDR3 length is 15 residues. Trimming took off 5 bases at V and 3 bases at J, with 17 bases between the two ends. CDR1 and CDR2 (germline): SGHRS, YFSETQ. Time point given: cycle 4 day 1 (C4D1), after around six weeks of nivolumab. Brentuximab vedotin exposure varied among the patients, all of whom had relapsed after autologous stem cell transplantation. The TCR sequence derives from a human donor with classical Hodgkin lymphoma. The specimen was peripheral blood mononuclear cells (PBMCs), collected before the fourth cycle of nivolumab. The J gene is TRBJ2-5, the V gene TRBV5-1; D perhaps matches TRBD2 (7 bases). In nucleotides, the CDR3 is TGCGCCAGCAGTGTGACGGGGGGCCTGGAAGAGACCCAGTACTTC. This codes for CASSVTGGLEETQYF.